One TCR beta chain is described in this entry. Deletions cut 3 bases from V and 2 bases from J, with 14 bases between. The CDR3 covers 15 residues. Germline loops: CDR1 SGHTA, CDR2 FQGNSA. The data were taken from a study of shared clonotypes between healthy human individuals. Several immunoSEQ plates received, in even portions, the genomic DNA of each subset. The method was immunoSEQ multiplex PCR; TCRdb's version includes in-frame clones alone and lacks a portion of them. The table includes about 990,000 clones, approximately 80% detected once. The donors were all Caucasian adults (living in Nashville, Tennessee).

This receptor was obtained from a man aged 18 to 30 in good health. Some clones in this sample may be carry-over from other donors' samples. The genes are TRBV7-2 and TRBJ2-7; D is uncertain. The sample was memory CD4+ T cells from PBMCs. As for subset: CD45RA-negative fraction. CDR3 in DNA: TGTGCCAGCAGCTTGGGCGGCGCCCCACCCTACGAGCAGTACTTC. Its translation is CASSLGGAPPYEQYF.